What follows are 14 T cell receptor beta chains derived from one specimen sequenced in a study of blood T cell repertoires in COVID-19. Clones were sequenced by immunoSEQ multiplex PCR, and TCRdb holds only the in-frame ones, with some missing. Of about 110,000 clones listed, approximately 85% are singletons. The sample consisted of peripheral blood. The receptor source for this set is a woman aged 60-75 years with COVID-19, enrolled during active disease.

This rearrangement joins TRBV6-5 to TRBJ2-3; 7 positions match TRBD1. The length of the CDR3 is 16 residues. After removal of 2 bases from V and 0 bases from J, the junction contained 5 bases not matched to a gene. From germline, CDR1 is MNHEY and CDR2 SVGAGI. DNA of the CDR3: TGTGCCAGCAGTTACATAGGGGGCTATAGCACAGATACGCAGTATTTT. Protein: CASSYIGGYSTDTQYF.

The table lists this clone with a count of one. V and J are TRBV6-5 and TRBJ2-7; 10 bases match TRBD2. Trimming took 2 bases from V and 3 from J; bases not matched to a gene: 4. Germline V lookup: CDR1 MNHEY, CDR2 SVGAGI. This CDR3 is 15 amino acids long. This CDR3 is CASSYISGGHYEQYF. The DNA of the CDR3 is TGTGCCAGCAGTTACATTAGCGGGGGGCACTACGAGCAGTACTTC.

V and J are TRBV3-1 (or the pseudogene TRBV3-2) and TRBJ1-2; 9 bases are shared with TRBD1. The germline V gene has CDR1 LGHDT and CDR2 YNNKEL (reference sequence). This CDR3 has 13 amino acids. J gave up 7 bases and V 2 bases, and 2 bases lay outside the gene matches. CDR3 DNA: TGTGCCAGCAGCCAATGGACAGGGGCTGGCTACACCTTC. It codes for CASSQWTGAGYTF.

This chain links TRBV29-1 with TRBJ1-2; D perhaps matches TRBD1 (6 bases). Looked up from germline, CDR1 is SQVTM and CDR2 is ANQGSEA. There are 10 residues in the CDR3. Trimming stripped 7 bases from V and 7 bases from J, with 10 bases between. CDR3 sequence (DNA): TGCAGCGCAGGGGAGGTTGGCTACACCTTC. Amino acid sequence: CSAGEVGYTF.

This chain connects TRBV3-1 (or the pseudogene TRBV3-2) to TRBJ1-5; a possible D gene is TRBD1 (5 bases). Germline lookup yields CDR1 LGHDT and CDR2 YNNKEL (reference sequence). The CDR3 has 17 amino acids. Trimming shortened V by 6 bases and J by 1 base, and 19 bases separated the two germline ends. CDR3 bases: TGTGCCAGCAGTCAGGGATGGGGCGGGGGAAGCAATCAGCCCCAGCATTTT. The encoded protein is CASSQGWGGGSNQPQHF.

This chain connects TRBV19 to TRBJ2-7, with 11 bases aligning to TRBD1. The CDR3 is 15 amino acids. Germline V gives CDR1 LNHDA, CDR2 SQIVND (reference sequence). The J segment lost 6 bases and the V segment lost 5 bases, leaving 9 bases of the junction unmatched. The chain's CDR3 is CASSPEGQGGGEQYF. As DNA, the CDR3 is TGTGCCAGTAGTCCCGAGGGACAGGGGGGTGGCGAGCAGTACTTC.

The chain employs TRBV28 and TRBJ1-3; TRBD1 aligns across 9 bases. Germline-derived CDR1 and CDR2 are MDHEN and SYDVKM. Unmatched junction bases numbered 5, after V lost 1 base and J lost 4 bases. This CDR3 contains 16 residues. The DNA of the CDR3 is TGTGCCAGCAGTTTATCCGGGACAGGGTTCGGAAACACCATATATTTT. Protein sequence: CASSLSGTGFGNTIYF.

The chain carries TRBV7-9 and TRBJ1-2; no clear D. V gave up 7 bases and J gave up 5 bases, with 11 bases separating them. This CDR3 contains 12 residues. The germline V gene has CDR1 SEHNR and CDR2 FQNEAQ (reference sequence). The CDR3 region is CASMGSHYGYTF. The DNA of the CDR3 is TGTGCCAGCATGGGGAGCCATTATGGCTACACCTTC.

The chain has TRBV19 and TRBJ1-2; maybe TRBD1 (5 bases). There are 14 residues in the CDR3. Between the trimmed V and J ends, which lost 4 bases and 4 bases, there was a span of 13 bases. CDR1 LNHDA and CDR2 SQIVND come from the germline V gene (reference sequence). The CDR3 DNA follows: TGTGCCAGTAGTACGGGGGGAATCTCCTATGGCTACACCTTC. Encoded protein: CASSTGGISYGYTF.

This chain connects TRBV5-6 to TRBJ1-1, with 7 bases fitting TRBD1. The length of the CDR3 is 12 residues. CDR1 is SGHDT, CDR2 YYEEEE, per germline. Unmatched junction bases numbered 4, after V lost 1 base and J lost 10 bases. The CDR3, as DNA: TGTGCCAGCAGCTTGCGGTCAGGGGGAGCTTTCTTT. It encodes CASSLRSGGAFF.

The CDR3 DNA sequence: TGTGCCAGCAGTTTATCGGGACTGGAGGGTTATGGCTACACCTTC. Its translation is CASSLSGLEGYGYTF. The rearrangement joins TRBV27 to TRBJ1-2, with D maybe TRBD1 (5 bases). The V gene's germline CDR1 is MNHEY and CDR2 SMNVEV (reference sequence). V was pared by 0 bases and J by 5 bases, with 13 bases between. The CDR3 runs 15 residues.

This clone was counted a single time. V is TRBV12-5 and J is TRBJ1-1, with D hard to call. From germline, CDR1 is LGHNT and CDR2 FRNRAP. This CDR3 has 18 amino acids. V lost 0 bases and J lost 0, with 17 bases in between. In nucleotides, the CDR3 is TGTGCTAGTGGTTTGGTACTAGGAACAGCGGTTTTGAACACTGAAGCTTTCTTT. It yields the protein CASGLVLGTAVLNTEAFF.

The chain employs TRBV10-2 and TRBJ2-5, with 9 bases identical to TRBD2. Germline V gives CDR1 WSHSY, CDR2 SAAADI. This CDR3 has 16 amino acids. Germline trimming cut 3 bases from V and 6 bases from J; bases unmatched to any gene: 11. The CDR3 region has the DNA TGCGCCAGCAGTGATCGGGGCGGGGGGGCCCGGAAGACCCAGTACTTC. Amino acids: CASSDRGGGARKTQYF.

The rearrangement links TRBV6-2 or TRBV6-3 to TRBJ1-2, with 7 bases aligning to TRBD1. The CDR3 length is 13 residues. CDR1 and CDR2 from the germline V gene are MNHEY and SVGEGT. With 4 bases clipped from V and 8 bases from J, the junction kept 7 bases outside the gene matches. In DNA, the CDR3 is TGTGCCAGCAGTTTGCAGGGGGTATACGGCTACACCTTC. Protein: CASSLQGVYGYTF.